Below are 21 T cell receptor beta chains sequenced from a single sample in a study of beta chain features in type 1 diabetes. Expressed TCRB transcripts were sequenced after all isolated RNA was converted to cDNA. Sequenced by immunoSEQ multiplex PCR; TCRdb stores in-frame clones only, minus some. The repertoire holds a few hundred thousand clones, with 13% to 15% as singletons. Sequencing was carried out using central memory CD4+ T cells from blood. These receptors originate from a man aged 30-40 years in good health.

The gene calls are TRBV11-3 and TRBJ2-1; 10 bases agree with TRBD2. CDR3 length: 15 amino acids. Germline loops: CDR1 SGHNT, CDR2 YENEEA. With V trimmed by 6 bases and J by 9 bases, 11 bases remained unmatched. CDR3 amino acids: CASSGASGRAGEQFF. The DNA of the CDR3 is TGTGCCAGCAGTGGGGCGAGCGGGAGGGCCGGTGAGCAGTTCTTC.

In its sample, this clone was seen a few times. This rearrangement joins TRBV29-1 to TRBJ2-6, with D possibly being TRBD1 (6 bases). This CDR3 region has 16 residues. The V gene's germline CDR1 is SQVTM and CDR2 ANQGSEA. V shed 0 bases and J shed 3 bases, with 12 bases lying between them. CDR3 nucleotides: TGCAGCGTTGAAGATGGGGGCAGGGTTGGGGCCAACGTCCTGACTTTC. This translates into CSVEDGGRVGANVLTF.

The sample holds a few counts of this clone. The rearrangement joins TRBV10-3 to TRBJ2-3, with 9 bases lining up with TRBD1. The CDR3 consists of 18 residues. V gave up 2 bases and J gave up 3 bases; unmatched junction bases: 12. Germline CDR1 reads ENHRY; CDR2 reads SYGVKD. The CDR3 loop is CAISEPKTGGKGTDTQYF. The CDR3, as DNA: TGTGCCATCAGTGAGCCCAAGACAGGGGGGAAGGGTACAGATACGCAGTATTTT.

The rearrangement links TRBV18 to TRBJ1-1; D remains unclear. The CDR3 extends over 13 amino acids. Germline-derived CDR1 and CDR2 are KGHSH and LQKENI. Trimming pared 4 bases from V and 11 bases from J, leaving 17 bases between. CDR3 coding DNA: TGTGCCAGCTCACAAGAAAGGACCCAGCGGGCTTTCTTT. Protein: CASSQERTQRAFF.

CDR3 amino acids: CASSPGPGINEQYV. CDR3 in DNA: TGCGCCAGCAGCCCAGGGCCGGGGATCAACGAGCAGTACGTC. This chain joins TRBV5-1 and TRBJ2-7, with D perhaps assigned TRBD1 or TRBD2 (5 bases each). CDR3 length: 14 residues. Trimming removed 4 bases from V and 5 bases from J, with 16 bases in between. CDR1 and CDR2 from the germline V gene are SGHRS and YFSETQ.

This clone was seen a few times. The rearrangement links TRBV27 to TRBJ2-3; 9 nucleotides align to TRBD2. CDR1 is MNHEY and CDR2 is SMNVEV in the germline V gene (reference sequence). The CDR3 contains 16 residues. V dropped 8 bases and J dropped 4; count of bases not matched to a gene: 13. CDR3 sequence (DNA): TGTGCCAGCCATGAATTCAGCGGGAGGAACGCAGATACGCAGTATTTT. It is translated as CASHEFSGRNADTQYF.

This clone was counted a few times. The V call is TRBV10-3, the J call TRBJ1-4, with 8 bases that match TRBD1. This CDR3 spans 14 amino acids. J gave up 7 bases and V 2 bases, and 3 bases lay outside the gene matches. Germline CDR1 reads ENHRY; CDR2 reads SYGVKD. CDR3 bases: TGTGCCATCAGTGAGCAGGGGGCGTTTGAAAAACTGTTTTTT. Its protein product is CAISEQGAFEKLFF.

The V call is TRBV4-1, the J call TRBJ1-5; D unresolved. V dropped 0 bases and J dropped 5 bases, with 11 bases sitting between them. CDR1 and CDR2 from the germline V gene are MGHRA and YSYEKL. The length of the CDR3 is 15 residues. CDR3 sequence reads: CASSQDEGRDQPQHF. The CDR3 region has the DNA TGCGCCAGCAGCCAAGATGAGGGCCGGGATCAGCCCCAGCATTTT.

This clone has just a few counts. One end of the junction fails to match germline, which may point to a read error. The chain employs TRBV19 and TRBJ2-2; D unresolved. The CDR3 contains 14 residues. The germline V gene encodes CDR1 LNHDA and CDR2 SQIVND (reference sequence). CDR3 sequence: CASSIGRNTWELFF. The CDR3 DNA follows: TGTGCCAGTAGTATAGGACGGAACACCTGGGAGCTGTTTTTT. Combining the CDR3 with reference TRBV19 and TRBJ2-2 gives the whole variable domain DGGITQSPKYLFRKEGQNVTLSCEQNLNHDAMYWYRQDPGQGLRLIYYSQIVNDFQKGDIAEGYSVSREKKESFPLTVTSAQKNPTAFYLCASSIGRNTWELFFGEGSRLTVL.

This clone was recorded a few times. The genes are TRBV4-3 and TRBJ1-4, with 7 bases aligning to TRBD1. Germline V gives CDR1 LGHNA, CDR2 YSLEER. This CDR3 comprises 16 residues. The ends lost 1 base at V and 3 bases at J; junction bases unmatched: 5. CDR3 protein: CASSQVGGAANEKLFF. The CDR3 DNA reads as TGCGCCAGCAGCCAAGTAGGGGGCGCGGCTAATGAAAAACTGTTTTTT.

This clone was observed many times. Written as DNA, the CDR3 is TGTGCCAGCAGCTTTGGCGGGGGGGCTGTTGAGCAGTACTTC. This encodes CASSFGGGAVEQYF. The chain couples TRBV11-2 to TRBJ2-7, with 9 bases fitting TRBD2. Germline assignment: CDR1 SGHAT and CDR2 FQNNGV. CDR3 size: 14 residues. Trimming took 3 bases from V and 7 from J; bases not matched to a gene: 7. The whole variable domain, remainder taken from reference TRBV11-2 and TRBJ2-7, is EAGVAQSPRYKIIEKRQSVAFWCNPISGHATLYWYQQILGQGPKLLIQFQNNGVVDDSQLPKDRFSAERLKGVDSTLKIQPAKLEDSAVYLCASSFGGGAVEQYFGPGTRLTVT.

The chain has TRBV7-9 and TRBJ2-3; maybe TRBD2 (6 bases). V dropped 5 bases and J dropped 4 bases, with 19 bases sitting between them. Looked up from germline, CDR1 is SEHNR and CDR2 is FQNEAQ (reference sequence). The CDR3 consists of 16 residues. The chain's CDR3 is CASSPYSGGAADTQYF. Here the CDR3 DNA reads TGTGCCAGCAGCCCCTATTCCGGGGGAGCGGCAGATACGCAGTATTTT.

At least ten counts were recorded for this clone. The chain recombines TRBV7-2 with TRBJ1-2; D remains unclear. In germline, CDR1 is SGHTA, CDR2 FQGNSA. The length of the CDR3 is 12 residues. The V and J ends lost 6 bases and 8 bases respectively, with 13 bases between them. The CDR3 DNA reads as TGTGCCAGCAGTCGCCGATCCGACGGCTACACCTTC. It codes for CASSRRSDGYTF. Supplemented by reference TRBV7-2 and TRBJ1-2, the full variable domain reads GAGVSQSPSNKVTEKGKDVELRCDPISGHTALYWYRQSLGQGLEFLIYFQGNSAPDKSGLPSDRFSAERTGGSVSTLTIQRTQQEDSAVYLCASSRRSDGYTFGSGTRLTVV.

This clone has at least ten counts. The rearrangement links TRBV30 to TRBJ2-2; 10 bases are a match to TRBD2. The CDR3 is 14 residues long. Trimming took 6 bases from V and 6 from J; bases not matched to a gene: 7. The germline V gene encodes CDR1 GTSNPN and CDR2 SVGIG (reference sequence). CDR3 sequence (DNA): TGTGCCTGCCTAGCGGGAGACTACTCCGGGGAGCTGTTTTTT. Its translation is CACLAGDYSGELFF.

The chain couples TRBV27 to TRBJ2-1; either TRBD1 or TRBD2 may fit D (5 bases each). Germline V gene data show CDR1 as MNHEY and CDR2 as SMNVEV (reference sequence). V was trimmed by 1 base and J by 0 bases, leaving 13 bases between them. The CDR3 is 17 residues long. In DNA, the CDR3 is TGTGCCAGCAGTTTATTCGTCGGGGCCGGCTCCTACAATGAGCAGTTCTTC. Its translation is CASSLFVGAGSYNEQFF.

This clone turned up a few times. This probably arose from a read error, given a far larger clone one base away. V gene TRBV7-2 combines with J gene TRBJ1-1, with 11 nucleotides matching TRBD1. The germline gives CDR1 SGHTA, CDR2 FQGNSA. The CDR3 extends over 14 amino acids. The V segment lost 4 bases and the J segment 4 bases; nucleotides outside the gene matches: 2. The CDR3 nucleotides read TGTGCCAGCAGCTCCGGGACAGGGGGCACTGAAGCTTTCTTT. Translation: CASSSGTGGTEAFF.

The rearrangement links TRBV28 to TRBJ2-4; a possible D gene is TRBD1 (6 bases). Germline CDR1 and CDR2: MDHEN and SYDVKM. This CDR3 contains 14 residues. V lost 5 bases to trimming and J lost 0 bases, with 8 bases between them. CDR3 residues: CASSEGVAKNIQYF. The CDR3 DNA sequence: TGTGCCAGCAGTGAGGGGGTAGCCAAAAACATTCAGTACTTC.

This clone came up a few times. The chain has TRBV30 and TRBJ1-5; 7 bases match TRBD1. This CDR3 is built from 10 residues. With V trimmed by 5 bases and J by 11 bases, 3 bases remained unmatched. Germline lookup yields CDR1 GTSNPN and CDR2 SVGIG (reference sequence). The CDR3 reads CAWGQATQHF. For the CDR3, the DNA is TGTGCCTGGGGACAGGCGACCCAGCATTTT.

The chain joins TRBV7-8 to TRBJ1-5; TRBD1 matches at 7 bases. Per the germline V gene, CDR1 is SGHVS and CDR2 is FQNEAQ. Trimming cost V 6 bases and J 3 bases; bases outside gene matches: 11. There are 16 residues in the CDR3. The CDR3 here is CASRRTGLINNQPQHF. The CDR3 coding sequence is TGTGCCAGCAGACGGACAGGCTTGATTAACAATCAGCCCCAGCATTTT.

This clone was detected a few times. The chain uses TRBV4-3 and TRBJ2-1; 9 nucleotides match TRBD1. Germline-derived CDR1 and CDR2 are LGHNA and YSLEER. This CDR3 is 14 amino acids long. V lost 1 base and J lost 16; bases outside the gene matches: 11. The CDR3 region is CASSQAPTGTGKFF. DNA for the CDR3: TGCGCCAGCAGCCAAGCTCCTACCGGGACAGGGAAATTCTTC.

The chain is built from TRBV7-2 and TRBJ1-2, with unresolved D. The V gene's germline CDR1 is SGHTA and CDR2 FQGNSA. The CDR3 covers 13 residues. The V gene lost 5 bases and the J gene lost 7 bases, with 14 bases spanning the gap. Here the CDR3 DNA reads TGTGCCAGCAGCCCTATTGGGTCTGTTGGCTACACCTTC. It specifies CASSPIGSVGYTF.